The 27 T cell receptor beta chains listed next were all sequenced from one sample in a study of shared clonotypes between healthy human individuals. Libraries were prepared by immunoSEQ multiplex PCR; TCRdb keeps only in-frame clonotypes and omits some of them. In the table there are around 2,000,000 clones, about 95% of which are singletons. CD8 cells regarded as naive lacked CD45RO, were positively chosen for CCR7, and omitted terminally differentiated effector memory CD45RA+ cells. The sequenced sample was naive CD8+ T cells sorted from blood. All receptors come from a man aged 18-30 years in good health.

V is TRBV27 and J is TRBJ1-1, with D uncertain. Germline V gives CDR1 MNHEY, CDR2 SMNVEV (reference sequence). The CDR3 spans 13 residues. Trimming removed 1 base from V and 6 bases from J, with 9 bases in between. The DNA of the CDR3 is TGTGCCAGCAGTTTATATGTATGGGCTGAAGCTTTCTTT. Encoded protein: CASSLYVWAEAFF.

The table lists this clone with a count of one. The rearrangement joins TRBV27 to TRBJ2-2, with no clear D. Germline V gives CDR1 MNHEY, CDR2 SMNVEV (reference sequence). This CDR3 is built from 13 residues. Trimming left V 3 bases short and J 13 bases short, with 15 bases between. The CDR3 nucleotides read TGTGCCAGCAGTTTGGGTGGGAACGGCGTGCTGTTTTTT. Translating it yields CASSLGGNGVLFF.

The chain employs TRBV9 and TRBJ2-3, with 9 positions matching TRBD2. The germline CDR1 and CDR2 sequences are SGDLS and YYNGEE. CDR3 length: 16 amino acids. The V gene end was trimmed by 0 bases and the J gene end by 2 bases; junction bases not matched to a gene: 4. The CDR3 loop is CASSVARGGNTDTQYF. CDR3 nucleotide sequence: TGTGCCAGCAGCGTAGCGCGGGGGGGCAACACAGATACGCAGTATTTT.

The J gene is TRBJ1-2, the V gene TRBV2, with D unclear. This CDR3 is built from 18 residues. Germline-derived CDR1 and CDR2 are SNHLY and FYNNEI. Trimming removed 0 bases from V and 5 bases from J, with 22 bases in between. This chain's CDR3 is CASSEAAAYPGDPYGYTF. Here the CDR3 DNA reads TGTGCCAGCAGTGAAGCTGCGGCTTATCCGGGAGACCCATATGGCTACACCTTC.

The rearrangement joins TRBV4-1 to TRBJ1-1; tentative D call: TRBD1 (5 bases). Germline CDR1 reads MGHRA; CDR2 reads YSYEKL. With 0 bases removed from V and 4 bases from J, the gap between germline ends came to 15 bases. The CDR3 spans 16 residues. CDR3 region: CASSQDPRGMGTEAFF. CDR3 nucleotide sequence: TGCGCCAGCAGCCAAGACCCACGGGGGATGGGCACTGAAGCTTTCTTT.

The CDR3: CASSLGTGIEAFF. The CDR3 DNA reads TGTGCCAGCAGCTTGGGGACAGGGATTGAAGCTTTCTTT. The chain uses TRBV5-6 and TRBJ1-1, with 8 positions matching TRBD1. The CDR3 has 13 residues. Per germline, CDR1 SGHDT and CDR2 YYEEEE. After removal of 0 bases from V and 7 bases from J, the junction contained 2 bases not matched to a gene.

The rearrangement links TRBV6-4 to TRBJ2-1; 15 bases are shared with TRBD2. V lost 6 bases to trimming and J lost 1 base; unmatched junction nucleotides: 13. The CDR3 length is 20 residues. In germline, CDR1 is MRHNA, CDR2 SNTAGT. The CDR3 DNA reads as TGTGCCAGCAGCTTATTGTTTGGACTAGCGGGAGGGATTTCCTACAATGAGCAGTTCTTC. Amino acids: CASSLLFGLAGGISYNEQFF.

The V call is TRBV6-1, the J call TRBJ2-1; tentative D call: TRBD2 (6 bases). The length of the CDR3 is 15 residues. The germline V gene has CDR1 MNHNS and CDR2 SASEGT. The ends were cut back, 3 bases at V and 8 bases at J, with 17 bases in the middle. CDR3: CASSEAQGGVYEQFF. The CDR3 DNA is TGTGCCAGCAGTGAGGCCCAGGGAGGTGTCTATGAGCAGTTCTTC.

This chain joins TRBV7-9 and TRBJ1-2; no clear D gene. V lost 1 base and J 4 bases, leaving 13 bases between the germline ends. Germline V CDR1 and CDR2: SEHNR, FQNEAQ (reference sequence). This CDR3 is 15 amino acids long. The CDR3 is CASSLVHRSSYGYTF. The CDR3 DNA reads TGTGCCAGCAGCTTAGTTCACAGATCCTCCTATGGCTACACCTTC.

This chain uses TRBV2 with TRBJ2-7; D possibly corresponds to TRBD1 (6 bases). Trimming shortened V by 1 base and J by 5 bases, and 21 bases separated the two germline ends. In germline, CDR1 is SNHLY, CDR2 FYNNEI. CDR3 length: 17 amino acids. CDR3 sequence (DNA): TGTGCCAGCAGTGAAGATCCCGTCATGCAGGGGATCGACGAGCAGTACTTC. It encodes CASSEDPVMQGIDEQYF.

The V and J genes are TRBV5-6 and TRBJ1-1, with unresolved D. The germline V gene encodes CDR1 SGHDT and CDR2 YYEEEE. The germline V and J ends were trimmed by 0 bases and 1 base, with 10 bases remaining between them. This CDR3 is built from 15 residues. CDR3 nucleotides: TGTGCCAGCAGCTTGGGGAGGGTCGGGAACACTGAAGCTTTCTTT. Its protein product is CASSLGRVGNTEAFF.

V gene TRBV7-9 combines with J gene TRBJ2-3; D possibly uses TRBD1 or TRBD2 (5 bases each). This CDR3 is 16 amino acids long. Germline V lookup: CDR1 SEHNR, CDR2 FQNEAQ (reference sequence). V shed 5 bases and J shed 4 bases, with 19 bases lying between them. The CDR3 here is CASSPSGGELSDTQYF. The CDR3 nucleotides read TGTGCCAGCAGCCCTAGTGGGGGAGAACTCTCAGATACGCAGTATTTT.

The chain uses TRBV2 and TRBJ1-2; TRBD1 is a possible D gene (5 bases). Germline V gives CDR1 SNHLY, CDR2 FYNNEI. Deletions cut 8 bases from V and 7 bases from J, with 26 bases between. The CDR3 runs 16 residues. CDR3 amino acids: CASSDTPGTVDSGYTF. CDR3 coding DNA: TGTGCCAGCTCTGATACGCCCGGGACGGTGGATTCTGGCTACACCTTC.

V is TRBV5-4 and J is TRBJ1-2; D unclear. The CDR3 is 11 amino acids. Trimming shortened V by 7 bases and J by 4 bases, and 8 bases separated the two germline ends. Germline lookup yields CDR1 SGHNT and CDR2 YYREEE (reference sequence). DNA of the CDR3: TGTGCCAGCGGCACCGGCTATGGCTACACCTTC. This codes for CASGTGYGYTF.

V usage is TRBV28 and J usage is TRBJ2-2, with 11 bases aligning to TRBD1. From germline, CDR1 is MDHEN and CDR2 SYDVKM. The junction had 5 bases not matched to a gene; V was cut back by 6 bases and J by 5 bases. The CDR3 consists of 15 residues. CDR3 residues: CASSPDRGLTGELFF. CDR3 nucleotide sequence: TGTGCCAGCAGCCCGGACAGGGGGCTTACCGGGGAGCTGTTTTTT.

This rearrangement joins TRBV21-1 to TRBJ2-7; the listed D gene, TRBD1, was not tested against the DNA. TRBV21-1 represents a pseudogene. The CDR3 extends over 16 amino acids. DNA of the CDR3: TGTGCCAGCAGCAGTCGCAGGGGGGCGGTAACCTACGAGCAGTACTTC. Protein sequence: CASSSRRGAVTYEQYF.

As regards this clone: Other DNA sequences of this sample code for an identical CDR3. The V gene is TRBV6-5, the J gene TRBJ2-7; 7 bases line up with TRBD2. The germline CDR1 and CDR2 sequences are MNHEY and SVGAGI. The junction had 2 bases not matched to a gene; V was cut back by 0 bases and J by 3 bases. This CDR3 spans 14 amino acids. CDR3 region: CASSYSAGSYEQYF. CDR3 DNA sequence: TGTGCCAGCAGTTACTCAGCGGGGAGCTACGAGCAGTACTTC.

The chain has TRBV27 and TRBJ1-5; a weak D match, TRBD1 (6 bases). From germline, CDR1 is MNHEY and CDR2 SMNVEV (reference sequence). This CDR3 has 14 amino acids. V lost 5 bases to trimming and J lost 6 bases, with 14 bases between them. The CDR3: CASSGSGAGQPQHF. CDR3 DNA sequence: TGTGCCAGCAGTGGTTCAGGGGCCGGTCAGCCCCAGCATTTT.

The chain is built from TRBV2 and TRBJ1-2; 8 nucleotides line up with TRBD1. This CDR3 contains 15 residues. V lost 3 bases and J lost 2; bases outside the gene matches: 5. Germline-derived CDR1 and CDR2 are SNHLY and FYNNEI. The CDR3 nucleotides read TGTGCCAGCAGTGATATCCGACAGGGGAACTATGGCTACACCTTC. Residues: CASSDIRQGNYGYTF.

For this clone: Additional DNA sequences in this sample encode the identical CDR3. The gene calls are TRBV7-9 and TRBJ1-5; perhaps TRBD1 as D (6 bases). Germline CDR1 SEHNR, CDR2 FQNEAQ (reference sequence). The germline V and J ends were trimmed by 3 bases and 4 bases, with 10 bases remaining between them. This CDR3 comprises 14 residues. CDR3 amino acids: CASSLSTGNQPQHF. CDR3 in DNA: TGTGCCAGCAGCTTGAGCACAGGGAATCAGCCCCAGCATTTT.

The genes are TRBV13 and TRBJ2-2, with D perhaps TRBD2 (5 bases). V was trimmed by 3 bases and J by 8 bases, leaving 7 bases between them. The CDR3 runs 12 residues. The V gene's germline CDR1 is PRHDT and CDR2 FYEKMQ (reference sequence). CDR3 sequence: CASSFGGGELFF. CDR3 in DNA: TGTGCCAGCAGCTTTGGAGGAGGGGAGCTGTTTTTT.

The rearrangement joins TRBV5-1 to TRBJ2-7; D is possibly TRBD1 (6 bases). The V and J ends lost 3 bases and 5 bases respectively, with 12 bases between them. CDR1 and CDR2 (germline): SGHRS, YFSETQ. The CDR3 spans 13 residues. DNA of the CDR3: TGCGCCAGCAGCTGGGGACAACCCGACGAGCAGTACTTC. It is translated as CASSWGQPDEQYF.

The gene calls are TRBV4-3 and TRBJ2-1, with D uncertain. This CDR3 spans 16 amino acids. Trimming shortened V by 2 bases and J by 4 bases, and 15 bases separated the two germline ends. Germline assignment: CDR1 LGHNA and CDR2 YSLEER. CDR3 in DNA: TGCGCCAGCAGCCAACATTTTTCGACTGGTTACAATGAGCAGTTCTTC. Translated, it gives CASSQHFSTGYNEQFF.

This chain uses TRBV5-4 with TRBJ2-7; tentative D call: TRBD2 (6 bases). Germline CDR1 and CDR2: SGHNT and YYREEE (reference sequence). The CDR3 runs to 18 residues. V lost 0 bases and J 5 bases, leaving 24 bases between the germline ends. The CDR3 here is CASSLDGVTSTPAHEQYF. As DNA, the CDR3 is TGTGCCAGCAGCTTGGATGGTGTGACTAGTACCCCAGCCCACGAGCAGTACTTC.

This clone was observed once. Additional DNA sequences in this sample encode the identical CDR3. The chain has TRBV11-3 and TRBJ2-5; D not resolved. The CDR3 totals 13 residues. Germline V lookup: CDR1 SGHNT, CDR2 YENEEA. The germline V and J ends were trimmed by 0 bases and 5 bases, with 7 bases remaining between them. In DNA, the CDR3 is TGTGCCAGCAGCTTAGACGGTGAGGAGACCCAGTACTTC. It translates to CASSLDGEETQYF.

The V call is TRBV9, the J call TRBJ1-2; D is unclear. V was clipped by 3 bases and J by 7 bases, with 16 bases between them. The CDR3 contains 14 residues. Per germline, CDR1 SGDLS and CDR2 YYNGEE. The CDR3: CASSDNIDKSGYTF. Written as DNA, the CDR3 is TGTGCCAGCAGCGACAACATCGACAAGTCTGGCTACACCTTC.

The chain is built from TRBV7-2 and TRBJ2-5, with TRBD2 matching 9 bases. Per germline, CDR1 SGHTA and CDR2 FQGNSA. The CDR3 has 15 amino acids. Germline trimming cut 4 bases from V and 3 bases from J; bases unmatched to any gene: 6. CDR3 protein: CASSSVGGREETQYF. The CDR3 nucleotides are TGTGCCAGCAGCTCGGTGGGCGGGAGGGAAGAGACCCAGTACTTC.